This T cell receptor (beta chain) was identified during a study of regulatory T cells in long-lasting Graves disease. The V gene's germline CDR1 is MNHEY and CDR2 SMNVEV (reference sequence). The V and J ends lost 1 base and 3 bases respectively, with 6 bases between them. The CDR3 is made up of 13 amino acids. Overall study findings and caveats: With persistent disease, TRBV28, TRBJ1-2 and TRBJ2-5 were the favored segments. Blood alone, not thyroid tissue, was studied.

Sequencing libraries for TCR beta were prepared with iRepertoire HTBI primers and Arm-PCR of CDR3 regions. TCRdb analysed the multiplex PCR reads with MiXCR anew, one entry per CDR3 protein. The repertoire consists of 360,000 or so distinct CDR3 sequences, with roughly 24% occurring once and the leading ten covering approximately 27%. This clonotype turned up a few times. No antigen is known for it. Time point denoted: persistent/refractory GD, antithyroid drugs over 5 years with positive TRAb. There was RNA extracted from PBMCs, and the TCR library was made from it. The receptor comes from a middle-aged woman with Graves disease. The V gene is TRBV27, the J gene TRBJ2-5, with D hard to call. The input for sequencing was peripheral blood mononuclear cells (PBMCs), taken when the disease was refractory, from a patient treated with antithyroid drugs. CDR3 in amino acids: CASSLFGKETQYF. The CDR3 DNA reads as TGTGCCAGCAGTTTATTCGGAAAAGAGACCCAGTACTTC.